Sequencing of this TCR beta chain was carried out in a study of shared clonotypes between healthy human individuals. Study-wide results and limits: Only blood samples were collected, and tissue repertoires likely differ.

This clone appeared once. The antigen is undetermined. The input for sorted-subset replicate PCRs was 200 to 250 ng DNA, approximately 30,000 T cell genomes. The protocol was immunoSEQ multiplex PCR, while the TCRdb copy is restricted to in-frame clones and leaves out a portion. The top ten hold roughly 0.13% of the sample, which has roughly 2.5 million clones, approximately 90% seen once. The clonotype was recovered from a man aged 18 to 30 in good health. Sequencing was done on a sample of naive CD4+ T cells sorted from blood. Stated subset: CD45RA+ positively selected.

The CDR3 here is CASSLFPSRVTEQFF. The CDR3 DNA sequence: TGTGCCAGCAGCTTATTCCCCTCCAGGGTTACTGAGCAGTTCTTC. This rearrangement joins TRBV7-2 to TRBJ2-1; maybe TRBD1 (5 bases). V was clipped by 2 bases and J by 9 bases, with 17 bases between them. This CDR3 is 15 amino acids long. Germline loops: CDR1 SGHTA, CDR2 FQGNSA.